Listed here are 6 T cell receptor beta chains from one sample, sequenced in a study of blood T cells in healthy people across ages. Combining a sample-barcoded 5' primer with a J-beta primer mix, a second PCR ran for roughly 6 to 12 cycles. One entry per CDR3 protein, called by TCRdb with MiXCR from the 5' RACE reads. This table holds 800,000 to 900,000 distinct CDR3 sequences, under 80% found once. Sequenced: blood. The receptors shown here come from a young man in good health.

The chain carries TRBV28 and TRBJ2-7; D is perhaps TRBD2 (6 bases). Germline V gene sequence: CDR1 MDHEN, CDR2 SYDVKM. V shed 6 bases and J shed 4 bases, with 16 bases lying between them. This CDR3 spans 14 amino acids. The CDR3 nucleotides read TGTGCCAGCAGCAACCCGGGACTTGCATACGAGCAGTACTTC. Amino acids: CASSNPGLAYEQYF.

The chain couples TRBV7-2 to TRBJ2-3, with TRBD2 matching 12 bases. J gave up 4 bases and V 5 bases, and 7 bases lay outside the gene matches. Germline V gene data show CDR1 as SGHTA and CDR2 as FQGNSA. This CDR3 is 16 amino acids long. The CDR3 spells CASSPRLAGDSDTQYF. As DNA, the CDR3 is TGTGCCAGCAGCCCGAGACTAGCGGGGGATTCAGATACGCAGTATTTT.

This rearrangement joins TRBV29-1 to TRBJ2-7; a possible D gene is TRBD1 (6 bases). The ends were cut back, 8 bases at V and 3 bases at J, with 14 bases in the middle. This CDR3 contains 12 residues. Germline CDR1 SQVTM, CDR2 ANQGSEA. In nucleotides, the CDR3 is TGCAGCTACAGGGAGTCGGACTACGAGCAGTACTTC. Translated: CSYRESDYEQYF.

At least ten counts were recorded for this clonotype. The chain joins TRBV7-2 to TRBJ2-7; the match to TRBD1 covers 7 bases. The CDR3 runs 14 residues. V shed 1 base, J shed 2 bases, and the junction held 2 bases outside the gene matches. From germline, CDR1 is SGHTA and CDR2 FQGNSA. CDR3 coding DNA: TGTGCCAGCAGCTTAGTCCAGGGGGCCTACGAGCAGTACTTC. It encodes CASSLVQGAYEQYF.

This chain joins TRBV7-2 and TRBJ2-1, with 8 bases lining up with TRBD2. Trimming cost V 8 bases and J 0 bases; bases outside gene matches: 9. The germline CDR1 and CDR2 sequences are SGHTA and FQGNSA. The CDR3 extends over 16 amino acids. CDR3 sequence reads: CASARAGTSSYNEQFF. Written as DNA, the CDR3 is TGTGCCAGCGCAAGGGCGGGGACTAGCTCCTACAATGAGCAGTTCTTC. The full variable domain, its missing parts supplied by reference TRBV7-2 and TRBJ2-1, is GAGVSQSPSNKVTEKGKDVELRCDPISGHTALYWYRQSLGQGLEFLIYFQGNSAPDKSGLPSDRFSAERTGGSVSTLTIQRTQQEDSAVYLCASARAGTSSYNEQFFGPGTRLTVL.

This clonotype was picked up a small number of times. The chain joins TRBV20-1 to TRBJ2-7; the match to TRBD1 covers 10 bases. CDR1 DFQATT and CDR2 SNEGSKA come from the germline V gene (reference sequence). The V and J ends lost 6 bases and 7 bases, in that order; junction bases with no gene match: 6. The CDR3 contains 12 residues. The CDR3, as DNA: TGCAGTGCCGACGGGACAGGGGATGAGCAGTACTTC. Translation: CSADGTGDEQYF.